Listed below are T cell receptor beta chains from one sample, sequenced in a study of T cell responses to AZD1222 COVID-19 vaccine. Repertoires were generated with immunoSEQ multiplex PCR, while TCRdb's copy carries only in-frame clones and drops some. Of roughly 100,000 clones in the sample, almost 90% were seen once. Sequenced here: peripheral blood, sampled on day 0 of AZD1222 vaccination. The receptors were sampled from an adult in good health. The CDR3 runs from the conserved cysteine through the conserved F or W. Each record gives: V gene, J gene, D gene, clone size, CDR3 protein, CDR3 DNA. D genes are given only for firm matches. The size entry is marked missing in some rows and otherwise reads once, few, many or a size class.

TRBV30	TRBJ1-2	TRBD1	-	CAWKGQGGGYTF	TGTGCCTGGAAGGGACAGGGAGGAGGCTACACCTTC
TRBV6-2/TRBV6-3	TRBJ2-1	TRBD2	-	CASCPAGAPYNEQFF	TGTGCCAGCTGCCCAGCGGGGGCCCCCTACAATGAGCAGTTCTTC
TRBV7-2	TRBJ1-1	-	-	CASAGQLNTEAFF	TGTGCCAGCGCGGGCCAGCTGAACACTGAAGCTTTCTTT
TRBV5-1	TRBJ1-1	-	-	CASSLEGRLGTEAFF	TGCGCCAGCAGCTTGGAAGGACGCCTAGGGACTGAAGCTTTCTTT
TRBV24-1	TRBJ1-2	-	-	CATSDYMGDGYTF	TGTGCCACCAGTGATTATATGGGAGATGGCTACACCTTC
TRBV7-6	TRBJ2-2	-	-	CASSLPGDDGELFF	TGTGCCAGCAGCTTACCAGGGGATGACGGGGAGCTGTTTTTT
TRBV7-8	TRBJ2-5	TRBD1	-	CASSYTGAQETQYF	TGTGCCAGCAGTTACACAGGGGCCCAAGAGACCCAGTACTTC
TRBV15	TRBJ1-2	-	-	CATSREKKGGGGYTF	TGTGCCACCAGCAGAGAAAAGAAAGGAGGAGGCGGCTACACCTTC
TRBV24-1	TRBJ1-5	-	-	CATSTGGGNQPQHF	TGTGCCACCAGTACCGGCGGGGGCAATCAGCCCCAGCATTTT
TRBV10-1	TRBJ2-7	TRBD1	-	CASSEGTDYEQYF	TGCGCCAGCAGTGAGGGGACAGACTACGAGCAGTACTTC
TRBV25-1	TRBJ2-5	-	-	CASSMNQETQYF	TGTGCCAGCAGTATGAACCAAGAGACCCAGTACTTC
TRBV24-1	TRBJ2-2	-	-	CATSDYGDVNTGELFF	TGTGCCACCAGTGATTATGGGGACGTAAACACCGGGGAGCTGTTTTTT
TRBV5-1	TRBJ2-7	TRBD1	-	CASSPDRGNYEQYF	TGCGCCAGCAGCCCCGACAGGGGAAACTACGAGCAGTACTTC
TRBV7-9	TRBJ2-7	-	once	CASSSDLGRNEQYF	TGTGCCAGCAGCTCCGACCTAGGGAGGAACGAGCAGTACTTC
TRBV18	TRBJ2-2	TRBD2	-	CASSPFDLAGGETGELFF	TGTGCCAGCTCACCATTCGATCTAGCGGGAGGAGAAACCGGGGAGCTGTTTTTT
TRBV7-9	TRBJ1-5	TRBD1	-	CASSHRGQRPDSNQPQHF	TGTGCCAGCAGCCACAGGGGCCAAAGACCAGATAGCAATCAGCCCCAGCATTTT
TRBV5-1	TRBJ2-7	-	-	CASSLVGSYSNEQYF	TGCGCCAGCAGCTTGGTCGGGAGTTATAGCAACGAGCAGTACTTC
TRBV25-1	TRBJ1-1	-	-	CASSHGQSTEAFF	TGTGCCAGCTCGCATGGGCAGAGCACTGAAGCTTTCTTT
TRBV3-1/TRBV3-2	TRBJ2-1	-	once	CASSTLKPPLVSYNEQFF	TGTGCCAGCAGCACCCTCAAACCTCCCCTAGTCTCCTACAATGAGCAGTTCTTC
TRBV7-9	TRBJ1-5	TRBD1	-	CASSWGQNQPQHF	TGTGCCAGCAGCTGGGGACAGAATCAGCCCCAGCATTTT
TRBV7-3	TRBJ1-1	-	-	CASSLMTDTEAFF	TGTGCCAGCAGCCTAATGACAGACACTGAAGCTTTCTTT
TRBV7-6	TRBJ1-4	-	-	CASSPRDFATNEKLFF	TGTGCCAGCAGCCCAAGGGACTTCGCAACTAATGAAAAACTGTTTTTT
TRBV7-9	TRBJ1-2	-	-	CTSSPRGLNGYTF	TGTACCAGCAGCCCCCGGGGATTAAATGGCTACACCTTC
TRBV7-6	TRBJ2-5	-	-	CASSLALDQETQYF	TGTGCCAGCAGCTTAGCACTAGATCAAGAGACCCAGTACTTC
TRBV19	TRBJ1-1	-	once	CASSIDTSTEAFF	TGTGCCAGTAGTATAGATACCAGTACTGAAGCTTTCTTT
TRBV28	TRBJ1-1	-	-	CASSSIDRNTEAFF	TGTGCCAGCAGTTCTATCGACAGGAACACTGAAGCTTTCTTT
TRBV6-1	TRBJ2-4	-	-	CASSEIGTLNIQYF	TGTGCCAGCAGTGAAATCGGGACTTTAAACATTCAGTACTTC
TRBV14	TRBJ1-6	TRBD1	-	CASSLIGGGSPLHF	TGTGCCAGCAGCCTCATAGGAGGGGGCTCACCCCTCCACTTT
TRBV12-3/TRBV12-4	TRBJ2-2	-	-	CASTIIGTGELFF	TGTGCCAGCACCATTATAGGGACCGGGGAGCTGTTTTTT
TRBV5-1	TRBJ1-5	-	-	CASSFDINSNQPQHF	TGCGCCAGCAGTTTCGACATTAATAGCAATCAGCCCCAGCATTTT
TRBV7-3	TRBJ2-5	TRBD2	-	CASSLNSGSQETQYF	TGTGCCAGCAGCTTGAATAGCGGGAGTCAGGAGACCCAGTACTTC
TRBV5-1	TRBJ2-2	-	-	CASSFSLVAGELFF	TGCGCCAGCAGCTTTTCTTTAGTCGCCGGGGAGCTGTTTTTT
TRBV6-2/TRBV6-3	TRBJ2-1	-	-	CASSYGLMGSSYNEQFF	TGTGCCAGCAGTTATGGACTAATGGGGTCCTCCTACAATGAGCAGTTCTTC
TRBV10-3	TRBJ2-7	TRBD1	once	CAIKTTGAGYEQYF	TGTGCCATCAAAACAACAGGGGCGGGCTACGAGCAGTACTTC
TRBV28	TRBJ1-1	-	-	CASINGQYTEAFF	TGTGCCAGCATCAACGGACAGTACACTGAAGCTTTCTTT
TRBV19	TRBJ1-3	-	few	CASTKPSEGGNTIYF	TGTGCCAGTACAAAACCCTCGGAGGGAGGAAACACCATATATTTT
TRBV19	TRBJ2-3	-	-	CASSSGVGGPTDTQYF	TGTGCCAGTAGCTCGGGAGTTGGAGGGCCCACAGATACGCAGTATTTT
TRBV5-4	TRBJ1-4	-	-	CASSSVTEPEVEKLFF	TGTGCCAGCAGCTCCGTGACAGAGCCAGAGGTTGAAAAACTGTTTTTT
TRBV19	TRBJ1-5	-	-	CASSIGGQPQHF	TGTGCCAGTAGTATTGGGGGTCAGCCCCAGCATTTT
TRBV19	TRBJ1-2	TRBD1	-	CASTFLGQGNYGYTF	TGTGCCAGTACCTTTCTCGGACAGGGAAACTATGGCTACACCTTC
TRBV4-2	TRBJ2-5	TRBD2	-	CASSLTSGRVETQYF	TGTGCCAGCAGCCTGACTAGCGGGAGAGTAGAGACCCAGTACTTC
TRBV28	TRBJ1-1	-	-	CASSLYGSNTEAFF	TGTGCCAGCAGTTTATACGGATCGAACACTGAAGCTTTCTTT
TRBV4-2	TRBJ1-4	-	-	CASSQDTGRYEKLFF	TGTGCCAGCAGCCAAGATACGGGGAGGTATGAAAAACTGTTTTTT
TRBV10-3	TRBJ1-1	TRBD1	-	CAISEVGQGRTNTEAFF	TGTGCCATCAGTGAGGTTGGACAGGGGCGCACTAACACTGAAGCTTTCTTT
TRBV11-2	TRBJ1-4	TRBD1	-	CASSRNRQGLTNEKLFF	TGTGCCAGCAGCCGGAATCGACAGGGGTTAACTAATGAAAAACTGTTTTTT
TRBV7-9	TRBJ1-1	-	-	CASKAQNTEAFF	TGTGCCAGCAAAGCACAGAACACTGAAGCTTTCTTT
TRBV3-1/TRBV3-2	TRBJ2-1	TRBD2	-	CASSHQSRGSYGSEQFF	TGTGCCAGCAGCCACCAATCCCGCGGGAGCTATGGCAGCGAGCAGTTCTTC
TRBV7-9	TRBJ2-2	-	-	CASSLAGQSGANTGELFF	TGTGCCAGCAGCTTAGCTGGACAGTCCGGAGCGAACACCGGGGAGCTGTTTTTT
TRBV7-9	TRBJ1-3	-	once	CASSAAGTTGNTIYF	TGTGCCAGCAGCGCCGCCGGGACAACTGGAAACACCATATATTTT
TRBV7-6	TRBJ2-1	TRBD1	-	CASSADRERAYNEQFF	TGTGCCAGCAGCGCCGACAGGGAAAGAGCTTACAATGAGCAGTTCTTC
TRBV30	TRBJ1-1	TRBD1	-	CAWSANRGYNTEAFF	TGTGCCTGGAGTGCTAACAGGGGATACAACACTGAAGCTTTCTTT
TRBV21-1	TRBJ1-1	-	-	CASSPLGGALENTEAFF	TGTGCCAGCAGCCCTCTGGGGGGGGCTTTAGAGAACACTGAAGCTTTCTTT
TRBV7-8	TRBJ2-5	TRBD2	-	CASSFRLAGLQETQYF	TGTGCCAGCAGCTTCCGACTAGCGGGGCTACAAGAGACCCAGTACTTC
TRBV30	TRBJ1-2	-	-	CAWVPISDGYTF	TGTGCCTGGGTTCCCATCTCGGATGGCTACACCTTC
TRBV28	TRBJ2-7	TRBD1	-	CASTSWGQDPYEQYF	TGTGCCAGCACCTCTTGGGGACAGGACCCCTACGAGCAGTACTTC